This T cell receptor beta chain was identified in a study of regulatory T cells in long-lasting Graves disease (dated by TCRdb to the early 2020s). At the level of the whole study: Persistent Graves' disease was defined as persistently positive TSH receptor autoantibodies together with antithyroid drug treatment for over 5 years. Patients with persistent Graves' disease were compared with patients with newly diagnosed Graves' disease using TCR sequencing and RNA sequencing of peripheral blood. The study was registered as a clinical trial and conducted in China. A total of 33 samples underwent TCR sequencing: around 13 from persistent and approximately 20 from newly diagnosed Graves' disease patients. Persistent Graves' disease patients in the clinical cohort had taken antithyroid drugs for around 10 years on average.

Broader findings and caveats from the paper: The small sample size was acknowledged by the authors as a limitation that may reduce accuracy. Preferential use of TRBV28, TRBJ1-2 and TRBJ2-5 was observed in persistent disease, whereas TRBV20-1 and TRBJ2-1 were favored in newly diagnosed disease. Lower TCR Shannon entropy and fewer highly expanded clones were observed in persistent Graves' disease patients than in newly diagnosed patients, which suggested clonal expansion. A larger number of public clonotypes was shared among persistent patients (more than 2,500) than among newly diagnosed patients (over 850). Only the TCR beta chain was sequenced and analyzed. Only peripheral blood was studied, because thyroid tissue, the primary lesion, was inaccessible.

Receptor libraries were prepared by multiplex PCR. The sequencer was an Illumina HiSeq 4000. TCR beta libraries were built with iRepertoire HTBI primers and Arm-PCR amplification of CDR3 regions. Gel purification was performed on PCR products prior to sequencing. Under the source paper's analysis protocol: Gene usage analysis of CDR3 amino acid clonotypes relied on the approximately 60 TRBV and more than twelve TRBJ segments identified across samples. COPE and FqMerger were used to merge the filtered high-quality paired reads into contigs. BLAST was used to align contigs to IMGT TRBV, TRBD and TRBJ reference genes, and CDR3 was defined according to IMGT. Any clonotype with a frequency above 0.1% was counted as a highly expanded clone. Shannon entropy was used to measure repertoire diversity, and the Gini coefficient was used to measure V-J evenness. A clonotype found in more than one individual was treated as public. In TCRdb, the public reads were trimmed at Q25 with fastp and aligned with MiXCR, with productive beta chains retained. Each CDR3 protein appears once, grouped with its most common genes and DNA. The V and J calls were not made by the authors but by TCRdb's processing. The sample table records around 450,000 distinct CDR3 sequences; 20% to 25% of these occur just once. 7.1% of the sample is taken by the ten largest.

This clonotype occurred many times. Its antigen remains unidentified. Base qualities are not recorded, but no much larger clone differs from it by a single base. This sample's time point label indicates: persistent/refractory GD, antithyroid drugs over 5 years with positive TRAb. For both TCR sequencing and RNA sequencing, RNA was extracted from PBMCs using TRIzol. Graves' disease was diagnosed according to American Thyroid Association guidelines. Recruitment of patients was carried out at an endocrinology department in Xi'an, China. Each patient gave approximately 9 milliliters of peripheral blood, collected in an EDTA anticoagulant tube. Ficoll Paque Plus density gradient separation was used to isolate PBMCs, and no additional T cell sorting was done. An Agilent 2100 Bioanalyzer and agarose gel were used to assess RNA quality, and a NanoDrop 2000 was used to measure RNA concentration. Inclusive of the bounding cysteine and phenylalanine, the CDR3 is 13 residues long. Left in the record is the CDR3 DNA by itself, 39 bases read in frame from the first base. V gives up 5 bases and J gives up 4 bases, and the segment between their germline ends measures 11 bases. CDR1 is given as PRHDT and CDR2 as FYEKMQ, both from the germline V gene (reference sequence).

Here the sequenced sample was peripheral blood mononuclear cells (PBMCs), taken when the disease was refractory, from a patient treated with antithyroid drugs. This sequence originates from a female donor with Graves disease. The V and J genes are TRBV13 and TRBJ1-1; tentative D gene TRBD1, with 5 bases matching. The DNA sequence is TGTGCCAGCAGCGAACAGGCGCCCACTGAAGCTTTCTTT. Its product reads: CASSEQAPTEAFF.